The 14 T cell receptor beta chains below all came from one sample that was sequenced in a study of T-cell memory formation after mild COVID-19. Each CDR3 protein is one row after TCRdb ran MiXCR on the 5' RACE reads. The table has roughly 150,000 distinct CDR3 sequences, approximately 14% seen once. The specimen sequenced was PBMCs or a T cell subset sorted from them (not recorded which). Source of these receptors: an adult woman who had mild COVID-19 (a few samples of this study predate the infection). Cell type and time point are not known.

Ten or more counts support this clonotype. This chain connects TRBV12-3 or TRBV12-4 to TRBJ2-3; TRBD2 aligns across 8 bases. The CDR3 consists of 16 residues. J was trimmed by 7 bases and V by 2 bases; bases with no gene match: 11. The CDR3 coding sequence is TGTGCCAGCAGTTTATCTCTCCGGGAGGGCCGGAATACGCAGTATTTT. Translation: CASSLSLREGRNTQYF.

As DNA, the CDR3 is TGTGCCAGCTCACCACCCGGGGGAACTCGCACTGAAGCTTTCTTT. Amino acid sequence: CASSPPGGTRTEAFF. The chain uses TRBV18 and TRBJ1-1, with a weak D call TRBD1 (5 bases). The V end was cut by 0 bases, the J end by 4 bases, with 12 bases between. The CDR3 runs to 15 residues. Germline V gene sequence: CDR1 KGHSH, CDR2 LQKENI.

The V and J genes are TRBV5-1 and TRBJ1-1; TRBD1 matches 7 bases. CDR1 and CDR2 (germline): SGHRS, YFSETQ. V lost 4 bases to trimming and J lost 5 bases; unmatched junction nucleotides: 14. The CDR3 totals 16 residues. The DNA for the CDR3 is TGCGCCAGCAGCCCCCAGACAGGGATCGGGTGGACTGAAGCTTTCTTT. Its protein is CASSPQTGIGWTEAFF.

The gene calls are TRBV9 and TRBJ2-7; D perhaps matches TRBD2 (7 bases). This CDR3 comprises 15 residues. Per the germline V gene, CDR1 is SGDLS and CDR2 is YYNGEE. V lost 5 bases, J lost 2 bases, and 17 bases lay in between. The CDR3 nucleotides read TGTGCCAGCAGTGGGGGGCGGGGGCCCACCTACGAGCAGTACTTC. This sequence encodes CASSGGRGPTYEQYF. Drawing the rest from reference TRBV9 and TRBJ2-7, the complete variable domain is DSGVTQTPKHLITATGQRVTLRCSPRSGDLSVYWYQQSLDQGLQFLIQYYNGEERAKGNILERFSAQQFPDLHSELNLSSLELGDSALYFCASSGGRGPTYEQYFGPGTRLTVT.

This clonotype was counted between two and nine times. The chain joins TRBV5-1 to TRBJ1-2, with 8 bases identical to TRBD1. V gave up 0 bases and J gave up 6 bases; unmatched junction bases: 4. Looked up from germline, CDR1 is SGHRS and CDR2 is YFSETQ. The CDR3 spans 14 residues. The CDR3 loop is CASSLDRGVDGYTF. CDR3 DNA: TGCGCCAGCAGCTTGGACAGGGGGGTGGATGGCTACACCTTC.

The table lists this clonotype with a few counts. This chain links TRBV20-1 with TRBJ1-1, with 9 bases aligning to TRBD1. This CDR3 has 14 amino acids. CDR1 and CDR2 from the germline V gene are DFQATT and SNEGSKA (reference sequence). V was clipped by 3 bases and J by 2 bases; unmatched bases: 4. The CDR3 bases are TGCAGTGCTAGGCCGGACAGGGGTAACACTGAAGCTTTCTTT. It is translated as CSARPDRGNTEAFF.

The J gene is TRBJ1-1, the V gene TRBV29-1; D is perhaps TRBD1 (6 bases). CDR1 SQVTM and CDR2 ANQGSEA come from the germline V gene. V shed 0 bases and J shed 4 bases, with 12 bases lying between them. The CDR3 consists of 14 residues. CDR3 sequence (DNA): TGCAGCGTTGAAGACCTAGGGGGAGGCACTGAAGCTTTCTTT. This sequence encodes CSVEDLGGGTEAFF.

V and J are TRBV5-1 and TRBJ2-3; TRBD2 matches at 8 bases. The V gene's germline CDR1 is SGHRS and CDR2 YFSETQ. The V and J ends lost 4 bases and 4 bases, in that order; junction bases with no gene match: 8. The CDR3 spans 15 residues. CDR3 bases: TGCGCCAGCAGCCGAGCGGGAGTTGAGGCAGATACGCAGTATTTT. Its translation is CASSRAGVEADTQYF. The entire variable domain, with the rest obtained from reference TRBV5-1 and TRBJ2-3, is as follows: KAGVTQTPRYLIKTRGQQVTLSCSPISGHRSVSWYQQTPGQGLQFLFEYFSETQRNKGNFPGRFSGRQFSNSRSEMNVSTLELGDSALYLCASSRAGVEADTQYFGPGTRLTVL.

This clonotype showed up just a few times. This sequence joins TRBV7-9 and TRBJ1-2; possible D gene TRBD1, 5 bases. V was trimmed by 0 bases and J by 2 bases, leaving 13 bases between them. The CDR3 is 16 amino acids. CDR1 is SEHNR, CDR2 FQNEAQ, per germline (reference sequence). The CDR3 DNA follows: TGTGCCAGCAGCTTAGCGCGGAAGGGGCGCAACTATGGCTACACCTTC. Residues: CASSLARKGRNYGYTF.

CDR3 DNA sequence: TGTGCCACCAGCCCCGGACATCAAGAGACCCAGTACTTC. Translation: CATSPGHQETQYF. The V call is TRBV24-1, the J call TRBJ2-5; TRBD1 is a possible D gene (5 bases). The germline V gene encodes CDR1 KGHDR and CDR2 SFDVKD. Trimming stripped 7 bases from V and 2 bases from J, with 10 bases between. The CDR3 consists of 13 residues.

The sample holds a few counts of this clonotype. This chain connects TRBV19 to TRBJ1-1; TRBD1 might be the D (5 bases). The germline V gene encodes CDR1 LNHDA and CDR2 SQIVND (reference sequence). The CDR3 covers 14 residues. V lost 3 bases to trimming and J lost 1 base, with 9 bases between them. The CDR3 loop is CASSIPGKNTEAFF. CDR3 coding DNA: TGTGCCAGTAGTATCCCAGGGAAGAACACTGAAGCTTTCTTT.

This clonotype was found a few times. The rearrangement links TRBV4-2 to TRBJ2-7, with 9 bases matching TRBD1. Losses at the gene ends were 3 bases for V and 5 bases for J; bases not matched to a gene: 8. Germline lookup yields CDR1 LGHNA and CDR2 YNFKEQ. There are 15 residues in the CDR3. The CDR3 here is CASSQGTGLHHEQYF. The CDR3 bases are TGTGCCAGCAGCCAGGGGACAGGGCTCCACCACGAGCAGTACTTC.

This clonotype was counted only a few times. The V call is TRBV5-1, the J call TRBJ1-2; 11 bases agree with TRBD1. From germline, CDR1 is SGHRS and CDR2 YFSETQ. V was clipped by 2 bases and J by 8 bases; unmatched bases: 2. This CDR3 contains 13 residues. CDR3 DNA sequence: TGCGCCAGCAGCTTCGGACAGGGGGCAGGCTACACCTTC. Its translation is CASSFGQGAGYTF.

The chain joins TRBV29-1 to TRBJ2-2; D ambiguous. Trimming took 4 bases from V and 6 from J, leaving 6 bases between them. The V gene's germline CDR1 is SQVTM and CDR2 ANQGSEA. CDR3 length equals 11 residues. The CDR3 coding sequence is TGCAGCGTTGCTGGGCCCGGGGAGCTGTTTTTT. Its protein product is CSVAGPGELFF.